This paragraph reports one T cell receptor beta chain. What it binds is not known. This sample is drawn from a study of shared clonotypes between healthy human individuals. Study details: A couple of women and a few men aged 18 to 49 made up the donors. Plates per donor: three CD4 naive, three CD4 memory, two CD8 naive, one CD8 memory.

In the original workflow: Junction-only sequences without quality scores came from ImmunoSEQ, so filtering differed. TCRdb keeps only in-frame clones here, not all; method: immunoSEQ multiplex PCR. The V and J calls and clone size are taken from that table; D and trimming were inferred from the DNA. This sample has around 2.3 million clones, with around 95% found just once. After removal of 2 bases from V and 4 bases from J, the junction contained 6 bases not matched to a gene. This CDR3 is built from 15 residues. From germline, CDR1 is SQVTM and CDR2 ANQGSEA. General observations from the study: Between a handful of donors, naive CD4 clonotypes were shared at a level of around 4.9%.

The TCR was taken from a man between 18 and 29 years old in good health. The chain combines TRBV29-1 with TRBJ2-5; 11 bases are a match to TRBD2. Source material: naive CD4+ T cells sorted from blood. Subset noted: CD45RA+ positively selected. This CDR3 is CSVENSGGAGETQYF. The DNA for the CDR3 is TGCAGCGTTGAAAATAGCGGGGGGGCTGGAGAGACCCAGTACTTC.